This TCR beta chain was profiled in a study of CD8 T cell repertoires and HIV-1 epitope variants. The CDR3 is 15 residues long. J gave up 2 bases and V 0 bases, and 3 bases lay outside the gene matches. In germline, CDR1 is ENHRY, CDR2 SYGVKD. As for this clone: Antigen unknown.

The method was immunoSEQ multiplex PCR; TCRdb's version includes in-frame clones alone and lacks a portion of them. The sample lists 4,500 to 6,500 clones, 65% occurring once. The sequenced material came from cultured CD8+ T cells derived from PBMCs. This sequence joins TRBV10-3 and TRBJ1-1; TRBD1 matches 7 bases. The sequence was collected from a male donor with HIV. The CDR3 sequence is CAISESGTVNTEAFF. DNA for the CDR3: TGTGCCATCAGTGAGTCTGGGACAGTTAACACTGAAGCTTTCTTT.